These 26 T cell receptor beta chains were sequenced from one sample in a study of shared clonotypes between healthy human individuals. This table comes from immunoSEQ multiplex PCR, and its TCRdb copy is limited to in-frame clones, with some not included. The sample lists some 1,100,000 clones; 70% to 80% were seen once. The sequencing input was memory CD4+ T cells from PBMCs. Subset described: CD45RA-negative fraction. The receptors shown here come from a man between 18 and 29 years old in good health. Some clones in this sample may be carry-over from other donors' samples.

The rearrangement links TRBV29-1 to TRBJ1-6; 9 bases align to TRBD1. In germline, CDR1 is SQVTM, CDR2 ANQGSEA. V shed 5 bases and J 9 bases; nucleotides not matched to a gene: 17. The CDR3 has 17 residues. CDR3 DNA sequence: TGCAGCGTTACCTCGGGACAGGGACGGGTGGTAGGTTCACCCCTCCACTTT. Translated, it gives CSVTSGQGRVVGSPLHF.

The CDR3 DNA is TGCGCCAGCAGCCGGAGCGGGACGTCCTACGAGCAGTACTTC. It translates to CASSRSGTSYEQYF. This chain links TRBV5-1 with TRBJ2-5; TRBD2 aligns across 7 bases. The end of the DNA aligns better with TRBJ2-7, so the J call may be wrong. This CDR3 contains 14 residues. Germline V CDR1 and CDR2: SGHRS, YFSETQ.

The chain combines TRBV5-4 with TRBJ2-1; D may be TRBD1 or TRBD2 (6 bases each). CDR1 is SGHNT, CDR2 YYREEE, per germline (reference sequence). Deletions cut 1 base from V and 8 bases from J, with 19 bases between. This CDR3 region has 16 residues. The CDR3 sequence: CASSLSLATRGHEQFF. The CDR3 DNA reads as TGTGCCAGCAGCTTGTCCTTGGCTACCCGGGGGCATGAGCAGTTCTTC. Based on the CDR3 plus reference TRBV5-4 and TRBJ2-1, the full variable domain is ETGVTQSPTHLIKTRGQQVTLRCSSQSGHNTVSWYQQALGQGPQFIFQYYREEENGRGNFPPRFSGLQFPNYSSELNVNALELDDSALYLCASSLSLATRGHEQFFGPGTRLTVL.

This clone has a handful of counts. The chain recombines TRBV10-3 with TRBJ1-1; unclear D gene. The CDR3 sequence is 13 residues long. Germline CDR1 reads ENHRY; CDR2 reads SYGVKD. V lost 6 bases, J lost 2 bases, and 10 bases lay in between. CDR3 DNA: TGTGCCATCAGCGAGGCCCGTAACACTGAAGCTTTCTTT. Its protein is CAISEARNTEAFF.

This chain links TRBV11-3 with TRBJ2-1, with TRBD2 matching over 10 bases. CDR3 length equals 15 residues. Germline V gene data show CDR1 as SGHNT and CDR2 as YENEEA. With V trimmed by 0 bases and J by 7 bases, 3 bases remained unmatched. CDR3 DNA: TGTGCCAGCAGCTTAGAACTAGCGGGAACAAATGAGCAGTTCTTC. This gives the protein CASSLELAGTNEQFF.

The gene calls are TRBV6-5 and TRBJ2-7; 10 nucleotides agree with TRBD2. Trimming took 6 bases from V and 2 from J; bases not matched to a gene: 4. The CDR3 contains 14 residues. Germline-derived CDR1 and CDR2 are MNHEY and SVGAGI. The DNA of the CDR3 is TGTGCCAGCAGGAGACTAGCGGGCCCCTACGAGCAGTACTTC. Protein product: CASRRLAGPYEQYF.

V and J are TRBV11-2 and TRBJ2-3; D unclear. The ends were cut back, 6 bases at V and 6 bases at J, with 13 bases in the middle. This CDR3 has 13 residues. From germline, CDR1 is SGHAT and CDR2 FQNNGV. The CDR3 region is CASSSTNGDTQYF. The CDR3 DNA is TGTGCCAGCAGTTCCACAAACGGGGATACGCAGTATTTT.

This chain links TRBV2 with TRBJ1-1; 10 positions agree with TRBD1. The V and J ends lost 6 bases and 6 bases, in that order; junction bases with no gene match: 7. The CDR3 sequence is 14 residues long. Germline-derived CDR1 and CDR2 are SNHLY and FYNNEI. In DNA form, the CDR3 reads TGTGCCAGCAGCCGGGACAGGGGTTTCGCTGAAGCTTTCTTT. Its translation: CASSRDRGFAEAFF.

This clone was found a few times. The chain employs TRBV12-5 and TRBJ1-4; D unresolved. Germline V lookup: CDR1 LGHNT, CDR2 FRNRAP. The CDR3 is 16 amino acids. Deletions cut 6 bases from V and 4 bases from J, with 18 bases between. CDR3 loop: CASGLPLQENNEKLFF. The CDR3 region has the DNA TGTGCTAGTGGCTTGCCCCTCCAGGAAAATAATGAAAAACTGTTTTTT.

The chain has TRBV15 and TRBJ2-4; 9 nucleotides line up with TRBD1. With 1 base clipped from V and 8 bases from J, the junction kept 0 bases outside the gene matches. CDR1 is LNHNV, CDR2 YYDKDF, per germline (reference sequence). This CDR3 is built from 13 residues. CDR3 amino acids: CATSRGTGDIQYF. In DNA, the CDR3 is TGTGCCACCAGCAGAGGGACAGGGGACATTCAGTACTTC.

The chain has TRBV7-3 and TRBJ2-7; D may match TRBD1 or TRBD2 (5 bases each). V lost 3 bases, J lost 2 bases, and 14 bases lay in between. CDR1 is SGHTA and CDR2 is FQGTGA in the germline V gene. There are 15 residues in the CDR3. The CDR3 here is CASSLGRSEAYEQYF. The CDR3 region has the DNA TGTGCCAGCAGCTTGGGGCGGTCGGAGGCCTACGAGCAGTACTTC.

This clone was counted a single time. The chain recombines TRBV5-1 with TRBJ2-5; 9 bases fit TRBD1. With 1 base clipped from V and 2 bases from J, the junction kept 6 bases outside the gene matches. Germline V lookup: CDR1 SGHRS, CDR2 YFSETQ. The length of the CDR3 is 16 residues. The CDR3 loop is CASSLSLGTGQETQYF. The CDR3 DNA follows: TGCGCCAGCAGCTTGTCGTTAGGGACAGGGCAAGAGACCCAGTACTTC.

The chain carries TRBV4-3 and TRBJ2-3; D is perhaps TRBD1 or TRBD2 (5 bases each). V lost 1 base and J 4 bases, leaving 15 bases between the germline ends. The germline V gene has CDR1 LGHNA and CDR2 YSLEER. CDR3 length: 16 amino acids. The CDR3 loop reads CASSQGSGGFSDTQYF. Here the CDR3 DNA reads TGCGCCAGCAGCCAAGGGAGTGGGGGATTCTCAGATACGCAGTATTTT.

The CDR3 DNA reads TGTGCCAGCAGTGAAGCCACAGGGTTGGTTGAAAAACTGTTTTTT. This sequence encodes CASSEATGLVEKLFF. The chain uses TRBV2 and TRBJ1-4; D is possibly TRBD1 (6 bases). This CDR3 is 15 amino acids long. Trimming took 0 bases from V and 7 from J, leaving 12 bases between them. Per the germline V gene, CDR1 is SNHLY and CDR2 is FYNNEI.

With regard to this clone: The junction does not match germline at one end; this may be a read error. The genes are TRBV30 and TRBJ2-2, with TRBD2 matching over 14 bases. The CDR3 covers 22 residues. The germline V gene has CDR1 GTSNPN and CDR2 SVGIG (reference sequence). CDR3 residues: CAWRVLGGGLAGVRVNTGELFF. DNA of the CDR3: TGTGCCTGGCGTGTACTCGGGGGGGGACTAGCGGGAGTTAGGGTGAACACCGGGGAGCTGTTTTTT.

The chain combines TRBV5-1 with TRBJ2-1; TRBD1 might be the D (5 bases). V lost 0 bases and J lost 6, with 7 bases in between. The CDR3 extends over 13 amino acids. CDR1 is SGHRS and CDR2 is YFSETQ in the germline V gene. This CDR3 is CASSLGGSNEQFF. CDR3 DNA: TGCGCCAGCAGCTTGGGGGGCAGCAATGAGCAGTTCTTC.

The V gene is TRBV25-1, the J gene TRBJ1-6; 7 bases agree with TRBD1. Germline trimming cut 7 bases from V and 8 bases from J; bases unmatched to any gene: 8. Per germline, CDR1 MGHDK and CDR2 SYGVNS. The CDR3 has 14 residues. For the CDR3, the DNA is TGTGCCAGCACTGGGGGGACAGTTGATTCACCCCTCCACTTT. Translation gives CASTGGTVDSPLHF. The whole variable domain, filled in from reference TRBV25-1 and TRBJ1-6, reads EADIYQTPRYLVIGTGKKITLECSQTMGHDKMYWYQQDPGMELHLIHYSYGVNSTEKGDLSSESTVSRIRTEHFPLTLESARPSHTSQYLCASTGGTVDSPLHFGNGTRLTVT.

Details on this clone: Other DNA sequences in the sample encode the same CDR3. This chain connects TRBV5-1 to TRBJ1-1; 9 nucleotides match TRBD1. CDR3 size: 14 residues. Germline lookup yields CDR1 SGHRS and CDR2 YFSETQ. The ends lost 2 bases at V and 2 bases at J; junction bases unmatched: 1. Written as DNA, the CDR3 is TGCGCCAGCAGCTTACAGGGGGCAAACACTGAAGCTTTCTTT. Amino acids: CASSLQGANTEAFF. Filled out from reference TRBV5-1 and TRBJ1-1, the complete variable domain reads KAGVTQTPRYLIKTRGQQVTLSCSPISGHRSVSWYQQTPGQGLQFLFEYFSETQRNKGNFPGRFSGRQFSNSRSEMNVSTLELGDSALYLCASSLQGANTEAFFGQGTRLTVV.

A few counts support this clone. The chain couples TRBV27 to TRBJ1-5; D ambiguous. Germline CDR1 and CDR2: MNHEY and SMNVEV (reference sequence). The V end lost 3 bases, the J end lost 1 base, and 10 bases lay between the germline ends. The CDR3 spans 15 residues. CDR3 nucleotide sequence: TGTGCCAGCAGTTTGTTAGGAATGAGCAATCAGCCCCAGCATTTT. Translating it yields CASSLLGMSNQPQHF.

The CDR3 nucleotides are TGTGCCAGCAGATTTCCGGGACTAACCTACGAGCAGTACTTC. Protein product: CASRFPGLTYEQYF. The chain couples TRBV7-6 to TRBJ2-7; 7 bases agree with TRBD2. Germline V gives CDR1 SGHVS, CDR2 FNYEAQ. Unmatched junction bases numbered 7, after V lost 6 bases and J lost 2 bases. CDR3 length: 14 residues. Together with reference TRBV7-6 and TRBJ2-7, the CDR3 gives the full variable domain: GAGVSQSPRYKVTKRGQDVALRCDPISGHVSLYWYRQALGQGPEFLTYFNYEAQQDKSGLPNDRFSAERPEGSISTLTIQRTEQRDSAMYRCASRFPGLTYEQYFGPGTRLTVT.

Regarding this clone: This could be a read error, since a much larger clone is one nucleotide away. The chain has TRBV10-1 and TRBJ2-7; TRBD2 matches at 12 bases. Germline lookup yields CDR1 WNHNN and CDR2 SYGVQD (reference sequence). The CDR3 contains 15 residues. Trimming at V came to 3 bases and at J to 2 bases, leaving 2 bases not matched to a gene. The chain's CDR3 is CASSDGLAGTYEQYF. The DNA for the CDR3 is TGCGCCAGCAGTGACGGACTAGCGGGAACCTACGAGCAGTACTTC.

The J gene is TRBJ2-7, the V gene TRBV2; TRBD2 aligns across 8 bases. Germline V gene lookup returns CDR1 SNHLY and CDR2 FYNNEI. After removal of 2 bases from V and 5 bases from J, the junction contained 2 bases not matched to a gene. This CDR3 contains 13 residues. In DNA, the CDR3 is TGTGCCAGCAGTGAACGGGGGGGCCACGAGCAGTACTTC. It specifies CASSERGGHEQYF. Filled out from reference TRBV2 and TRBJ2-7, the complete variable domain reads EPEVTQTPSHQVTQMGQEVILRCVPISNHLYFYWYRQILGQKVEFLVSFYNNEISEKSEIFDDQFSVERPDGSNFTLKIRSTKLEDSAMYFCASSERGGHEQYFGPGTRLTVT.

The chain employs TRBV7-2 and TRBJ1-2, with D tentatively TRBD1 (5 bases). Deletions cut 6 bases from V and 4 bases from J, with 9 bases between. This CDR3 contains 12 residues. Germline CDR1 is SGHTA and CDR2 is FQGNSA. The CDR3 protein is CASRGTGYGYTF. The CDR3 coding sequence is TGTGCCAGCAGAGGGACGGGCTATGGCTACACCTTC.

V usage is TRBV6-5 and J usage is TRBJ1-6, with a possible D match to TRBD1 (6 bases). V was pared by 5 bases and J by 10 bases, with 18 bases between. The germline gives CDR1 MNHEY, CDR2 SVGAGI. The CDR3 has 15 amino acids. The CDR3 coding sequence is TGTGCCAGCAGTCCGCCGGGCCAGGGGAACTCACCCCTCCACTTT. Translation: CASSPPGQGNSPLHF.

The V gene is TRBV4-1, the J gene TRBJ1-2; D is ambiguous. CDR1 MGHRA and CDR2 YSYEKL come from the germline V gene. This CDR3 is 15 amino acids long. The V end lost 1 base, the J end lost 2 bases, and 11 bases lay between the germline ends. The CDR3 loop is CASSQVGRLNYGYTF. The CDR3 nucleotides are TGCGCCAGCAGCCAAGTTGGACGACTCAACTATGGCTACACCTTC.

With respect to this clone: Its ends do not fully match the called genes, so a read error is possible. This CDR3 reads CASSLDWVVVF. In DNA, the CDR3 is TGCGCCAGCAGCTTGGACTGGGTGGTCGTTTTC. V usage is TRBV5-1 and J usage is TRBJ2-7; D gene unclear. This CDR3 is built from 11 residues. Per germline, CDR1 SGHRS and CDR2 YFSETQ.